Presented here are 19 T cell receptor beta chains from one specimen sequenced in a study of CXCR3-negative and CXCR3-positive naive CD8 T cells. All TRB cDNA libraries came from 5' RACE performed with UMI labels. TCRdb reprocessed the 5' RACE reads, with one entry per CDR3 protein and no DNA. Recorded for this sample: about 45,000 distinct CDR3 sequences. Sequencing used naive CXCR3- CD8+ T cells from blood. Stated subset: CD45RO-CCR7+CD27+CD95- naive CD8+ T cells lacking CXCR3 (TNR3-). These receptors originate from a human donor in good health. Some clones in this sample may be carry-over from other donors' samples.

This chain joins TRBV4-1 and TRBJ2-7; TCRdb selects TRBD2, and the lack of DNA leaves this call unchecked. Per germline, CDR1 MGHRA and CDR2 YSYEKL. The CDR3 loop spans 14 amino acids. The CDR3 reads CASSQDRLATEQYF.

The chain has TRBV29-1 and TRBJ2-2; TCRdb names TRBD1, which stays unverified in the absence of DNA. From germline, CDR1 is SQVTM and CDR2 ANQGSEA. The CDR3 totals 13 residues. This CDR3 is CSVDTGGTGELFF.

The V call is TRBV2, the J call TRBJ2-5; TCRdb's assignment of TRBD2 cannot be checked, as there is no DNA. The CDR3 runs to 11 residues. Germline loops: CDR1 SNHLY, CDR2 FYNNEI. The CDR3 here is CAAVPQETQYF.

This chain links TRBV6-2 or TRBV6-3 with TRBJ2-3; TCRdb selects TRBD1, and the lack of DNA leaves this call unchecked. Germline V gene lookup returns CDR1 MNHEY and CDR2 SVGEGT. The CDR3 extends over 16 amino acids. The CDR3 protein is CASSFPPWSDTDTQYF.

The CDR3 sequence is CSVEGGGYNYGYTF. The V gene is TRBV29-1, the J gene TRBJ1-2; no DNA is available, so the TRBD1 call from TCRdb remains unchecked. The CDR3 runs to 14 residues. Germline V gene data show CDR1 as SQVTM and CDR2 as ANQGSEA.

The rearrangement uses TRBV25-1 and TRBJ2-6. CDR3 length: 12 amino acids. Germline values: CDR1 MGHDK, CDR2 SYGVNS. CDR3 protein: CASSVGANVLTF.

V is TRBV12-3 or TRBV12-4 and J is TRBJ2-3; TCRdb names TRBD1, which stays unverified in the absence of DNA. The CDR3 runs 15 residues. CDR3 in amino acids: CASSTTGQGTDTQYF.

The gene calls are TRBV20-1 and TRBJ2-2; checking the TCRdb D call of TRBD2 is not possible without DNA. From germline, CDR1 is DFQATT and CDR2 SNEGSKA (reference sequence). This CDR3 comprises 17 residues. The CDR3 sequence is CSAMKLAGGPGAGELFF.

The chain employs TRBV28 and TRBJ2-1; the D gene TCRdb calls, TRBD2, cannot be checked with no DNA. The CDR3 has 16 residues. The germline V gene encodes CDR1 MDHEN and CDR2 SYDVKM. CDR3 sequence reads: CASRLGTSSSYNEQFF.

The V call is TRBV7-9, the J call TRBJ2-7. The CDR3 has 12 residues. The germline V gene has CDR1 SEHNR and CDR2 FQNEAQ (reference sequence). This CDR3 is CASSREAYEQYF.

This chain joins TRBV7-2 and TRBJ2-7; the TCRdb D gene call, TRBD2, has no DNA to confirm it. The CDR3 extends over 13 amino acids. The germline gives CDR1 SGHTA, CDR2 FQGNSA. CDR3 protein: CASSLGLIYEQYF.

The CDR3 sequence: CASGSSTWGSTEAFF. The chain combines TRBV12-5 with TRBJ1-1; TCRdb's assignment of TRBD1 cannot be checked, as there is no DNA. The CDR3 has 15 residues. The V gene's germline CDR1 is LGHNT and CDR2 FRNRAP.

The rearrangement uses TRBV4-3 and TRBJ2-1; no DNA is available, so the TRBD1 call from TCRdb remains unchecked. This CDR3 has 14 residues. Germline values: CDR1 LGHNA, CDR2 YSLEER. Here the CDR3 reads CASSQGGTINEQFF.

The CDR3 is CASSQDNEMLEQYF. The rearrangement joins TRBV4-1 to TRBJ2-7. Germline-derived CDR1 and CDR2 are MGHRA and YSYEKL. This CDR3 is 14 amino acids long.

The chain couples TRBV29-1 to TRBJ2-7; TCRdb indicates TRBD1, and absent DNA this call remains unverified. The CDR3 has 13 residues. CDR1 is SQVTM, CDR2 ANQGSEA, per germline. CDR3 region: CSVEGAGNYEQYF.

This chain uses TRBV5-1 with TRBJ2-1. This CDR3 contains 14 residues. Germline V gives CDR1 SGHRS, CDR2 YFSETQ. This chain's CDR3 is CASSLSDPHNEQFF.

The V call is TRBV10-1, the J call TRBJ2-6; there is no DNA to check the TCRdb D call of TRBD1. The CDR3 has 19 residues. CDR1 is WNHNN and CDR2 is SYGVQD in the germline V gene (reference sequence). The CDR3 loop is CASSETPGTVVSGANVLTF.

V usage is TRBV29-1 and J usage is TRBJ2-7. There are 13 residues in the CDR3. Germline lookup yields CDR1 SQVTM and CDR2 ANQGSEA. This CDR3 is CSVEFRGAYEQYF.

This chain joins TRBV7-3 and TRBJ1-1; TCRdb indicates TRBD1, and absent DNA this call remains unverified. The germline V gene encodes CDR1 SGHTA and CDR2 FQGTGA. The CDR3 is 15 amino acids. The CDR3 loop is CASSSVGQPNTEAFF.